The 23 T cell receptor beta chains reported below all come from one sample, sequenced in a study of cytomegalovirus exposure and HLA in healthy donors. Researchers ran the PCR with 60 Vbeta and 13 Jbeta primers. Measured with immunoSEQ multiplex PCR; TCRdb has only the in-frame clones, and not every one. The top ten clones hold about 1.7% of a sample with roughly 200,000 clones, approximately 80% of them seen once. Sequencing was carried out using PBMCs. The receptors shown here come from a woman under 30 in good health and CMV-seronegative.

The J gene is TRBJ2-3, the V gene TRBV9, with 8 bases lining up with TRBD1. V trimming: 3 bases; J trimming: 4 bases; junction bases outside the gene matches: 7. Germline lookup yields CDR1 SGDLS and CDR2 YYNGEE. The CDR3 is made up of 15 amino acids. The CDR3 region is CASSATTGAADTQYF. CDR3 DNA sequence: TGTGCCAGCAGCGCGACGACAGGGGCCGCAGATACGCAGTATTTT.

This chain links TRBV7-2 with TRBJ2-2; 9 nucleotides match TRBD1. The CDR3 totals 16 residues. Germline assignment: CDR1 SGHTA and CDR2 FQGNSA. Germline trimming cut 1 base from V and 0 bases from J; bases unmatched to any gene: 0. The CDR3 nucleotides are TGTGCCAGCAGCTTAGGACAGGGGGCGAACACCGGGGAGCTGTTTTTT. It encodes CASSLGQGANTGELFF.

The chain uses TRBV9 and TRBJ2-1, with 9 bases that match TRBD2. The trim removed 3 bases at V and 8 bases at J, leaving 15 bases unmatched. This CDR3 region has 17 residues. Germline CDR1 and CDR2: SGDLS and YYNGEE. The CDR3 reads CASSGVLVAGAWDEQFF. CDR3 sequence (DNA): TGTGCCAGCAGCGGCGTCTTGGTAGCGGGAGCCTGGGATGAGCAGTTCTTC. Complete variable domain (other parts from reference TRBV9 and TRBJ2-1): DSGVTQTPKHLITATGQRVTLRCSPRSGDLSVYWYQQSLDQGLQFLIQYYNGEERAKGNILERFSAQQFPDLHSELNLSSLELGDSALYFCASSGVLVAGAWDEQFFGPGTRLTVL.

Worth noting for this clone: The junction does not match germline at one end; this may be a read error. Additional DNA sequences in this sample encode the identical CDR3. The V call is TRBV27, the J call TRBJ2-7; TRBD1 matches 7 bases. The CDR3 has 13 residues. Germline V gene lookup returns CDR1 MNHEY and CDR2 SMNVEV (reference sequence). CDR3 sequence reads: CASSLSPQGLRYF. CDR3 DNA sequence: TGCGCCAGCAGTTTATCCCCACAGGGGCTCAGGTACTTC.

The chain couples TRBV11-3 to TRBJ1-1, with TRBD1 identical over 7 bases. Germline V gene lookup returns CDR1 SGHNT and CDR2 YENEEA. The CDR3 covers 14 residues. J lost 4 bases, V lost 5 bases, and 7 bases had no gene match. CDR3 bases: TGTGCCAGCAGCCATCCAGGGGGAAGCACTGAAGCTTTCTTT. Translating it yields CASSHPGGSTEAFF.

The rearrangement joins TRBV4-1 to TRBJ2-1; 10 bases are a match to TRBD2. CDR3 length equals 16 residues. V was pared by 1 base and J by 7 bases, with 7 bases of the junction left unmatched. Germline V gives CDR1 MGHRA, CDR2 YSYEKL. CDR3 in DNA: TGCGCCAGCAGCCAAGTTGCTAGCGGGAGAGTAAATGAGCAGTTCTTC. Its protein is CASSQVASGRVNEQFF.

J is TRBJ1-1 and V is TRBV7-2; 7 bases fit TRBD1. Germline CDR1 and CDR2: SGHTA and FQGNSA. This CDR3 region has 15 residues. V gave up 5 bases and J gave up 6 bases; unmatched junction bases: 12. CDR3 region: CASSPPRQGWPEAFF. Here the CDR3 DNA reads TGTGCCAGCAGCCCTCCCCGACAGGGTTGGCCTGAAGCTTTCTTT.

This clone was detected only a few times. The chain employs TRBV29-1 and TRBJ1-5; TRBD1 might be the D (6 bases). The CDR3 is made up of 17 amino acids. Germline V gene sequence: CDR1 SQVTM, CDR2 ANQGSEA. The ends were cut back, 6 bases at V and 0 bases at J, with 21 bases in the middle. CDR3 loop: CSVPPPLDSPSNQPQHF. The DNA for the CDR3 is TGCAGCGTCCCTCCCCCATTGGACAGTCCTAGCAATCAGCCCCAGCATTTT.

The chain has TRBV7-9 and TRBJ2-1; 13 bases align to TRBD2. CDR1 SEHNR and CDR2 FQNEAQ come from the germline V gene (reference sequence). CDR3 length: 17 amino acids. V lost 4 bases and J lost 1; bases outside the gene matches: 4. CDR3 region: CASSWELAGGSYNEQFF. CDR3 nucleotides: TGTGCCAGCAGCTGGGAACTAGCGGGAGGGTCCTACAATGAGCAGTTCTTC.

The chain has TRBV5-6 and TRBJ1-2; 7 positions match TRBD1. The CDR3 covers 16 residues. Germline V gene sequence: CDR1 SGHDT, CDR2 YYEEEE. V was clipped by 2 bases and J by 0 bases; unmatched bases: 7. The CDR3 sequence: CASSLLPGQTNYGYTF. The DNA of the CDR3 is TGTGCCAGCAGCTTACTTCCGGGACAGACTAACTATGGCTACACCTTC.

The chain recombines TRBV5-6 with TRBJ2-3; D unclear. V lost 2 bases, J lost 2 bases, and 6 bases lay in between. The CDR3 is made up of 13 amino acids. Germline loops: CDR1 SGHDT, CDR2 YYEEEE. CDR3 coding DNA: TGTGCCAGCAGCTTCCGGGTCACAGATACGCAGTATTTT. It specifies CASSFRVTDTQYF.

The chain joins TRBV5-6 to TRBJ2-2; 11 nucleotides align to TRBD2. Germline-derived CDR1 and CDR2 are SGHDT and YYEEEE. The CDR3 loop spans 17 amino acids. The V segment lost 5 bases and the J segment 4 bases; nucleotides outside the gene matches: 10. The CDR3 spells CASRGTVLAGGTGELFF. The CDR3, as DNA: TGTGCCAGCAGGGGGACGGTGCTAGCGGGGGGCACCGGGGAGCTGTTTTTT. The full variable domain, completed using reference TRBV5-6 and TRBJ2-2, is DAGVTQSPTHLIKTRGQQVTLRCSPKSGHDTVSWYQQALGQGPQFIFQYYEEEERQRGNFPDRFSGHQFPNYSSELNVNALLLGDSALYLCASRGTVLAGGTGELFFGEGSRLTVL.

The chain employs TRBV30 and TRBJ2-2; 12 bases match TRBD2. The CDR3 length is 16 residues. The trim removed 0 bases at V and 8 bases at J, leaving 7 bases unmatched. Germline CDR1 is GTSNPN and CDR2 is SVGIG (reference sequence). The CDR3 region is CAWSVLTSGRWGELFF. The CDR3 DNA sequence: TGTGCCTGGAGTGTCTTGACTAGCGGGAGATGGGGGGAGCTGTTTTTT.

This chain connects TRBV19 to TRBJ1-1; maybe TRBD1 (5 bases). The CDR3 contains 16 residues. Germline V gene data show CDR1 as LNHDA and CDR2 as SQIVND (reference sequence). V was pared by 3 bases and J by 0 bases, with 14 bases between. Here the CDR3 DNA reads TGTGCCAGTAGTATTTCCTATGGGGGGGTGAACACTGAAGCTTTCTTT. It yields the protein CASSISYGGVNTEAFF.

The V and J genes are TRBV7-9 and TRBJ1-1; D remains ambiguous. Germline CDR1 reads SEHNR; CDR2 reads FQNEAQ (reference sequence). The CDR3 length is 16 residues. V dropped 1 base and J dropped 3 bases, with 15 bases sitting between them. CDR3 sequence reads: CASSLDRRWEDTEAFF. In DNA, the CDR3 is TGTGCCAGCAGCTTAGATAGGAGATGGGAGGACACTGAAGCTTTCTTT.

The J gene is TRBJ2-1, the V gene TRBV10-3; 10 positions agree with TRBD1. The CDR3 extends over 16 amino acids. The V gene's germline CDR1 is ENHRY and CDR2 SYGVKD. Trimming at V came to 3 bases and at J to 10 bases, leaving 12 bases not matched to a gene. CDR3 loop: CAISDGGTGALREQFF. In DNA form, the CDR3 reads TGTGCCATCAGTGACGGAGGGACAGGGGCACTCCGCGAGCAGTTCTTC.

Note on this clone: The junction differs from germline at one of its ends, possibly a read error. The chain has TRBV4-1 and TRBJ1-2; D remains ambiguous. CDR1 is MGHRA and CDR2 is YSYEKL in the germline V gene. This CDR3 comprises 17 residues. CDR3 loop: CASSQDEGQRTYYGYTF. In DNA form, the CDR3 reads TGCGCCAGCAGCCAAGATGAAGGTCAGCGTACTTACTACGGCTACACCTTC.

The chain uses TRBV6-1 and TRBJ1-5; 9 bases align to TRBD1. Germline V gene data show CDR1 as MNHNS and CDR2 as SASEGT. Unmatched junction bases numbered 5, after V lost 5 bases and J lost 3 bases. The CDR3 runs 15 residues. The CDR3: CASSSRTGVNQPQHF. CDR3 nucleotide sequence: TGTGCCAGCAGTTCCAGGACAGGGGTCAATCAGCCCCAGCATTTT.

This clone was found a few times. J is TRBJ2-3 and V is TRBV7-6; 7 nucleotides line up with TRBD2. CDR3 length: 16 residues. CDR1 and CDR2 (germline): SGHVS, FNYEAQ. The ends lost 2 bases at V and 1 base at J; junction bases unmatched: 6. CDR3 protein: CASSLRASGRTDTQYF. The DNA for the CDR3 is TGTGCCAGCAGCTTAAGGGCTAGCGGACGCACAGATACGCAGTATTTT.

This clone was observed a single time. The J gene is TRBJ2-7, the V gene TRBV28, with TRBD2 matching over 12 bases. CDR1 MDHEN and CDR2 SYDVKM come from the germline V gene. V was clipped by 4 bases and J by 4 bases; unmatched bases: 11. CDR3 size: 17 residues. Written as DNA, the CDR3 is TGTGCCAGCAGTTCACACCCGACTAGCGGGAGTATTTACGAGCAGTACTTC. This encodes CASSSHPTSGSIYEQYF.

The CDR3 reads CASSHPGGGQGYTF. The CDR3 coding sequence is TGCGCCAGCAGCCACCCTGGGGGGGGCCAAGGCTACACCTTC. V gene TRBV4-1 combines with J gene TRBJ1-2, with D tentatively TRBD1 (6 bases). Trimming removed 3 bases from V and 8 bases from J, with 16 bases in between. This CDR3 contains 14 residues. Germline V lookup: CDR1 MGHRA, CDR2 YSYEKL.

The chain recombines TRBV7-9 with TRBJ2-2; tentative D call: TRBD2 (6 bases). CDR1 and CDR2 from the germline V gene are SEHNR and FQNEAQ (reference sequence). The CDR3 runs 16 residues. V was cut by 1 base and J by 6 bases, with 15 bases left in between. CDR3 bases: TGTGCCAGCAGCTTAGAACTAGCTTTAATCGCCGGGGAGCTGTTTTTT. This gives the protein CASSLELALIAGELFF.

The J gene is TRBJ1-1, the V gene TRBV13; possible D gene TRBD1, 5 bases. The CDR3 has 11 residues. Germline V lookup: CDR1 PRHDT, CDR2 FYEKMQ (reference sequence). Between the trimmed V and J ends, which lost 9 bases and 5 bases, there was a span of 10 bases. In nucleotides, the CDR3 is TGTGCCAGTCGAAAGGGGACTGAAGCTTTCTTT. As protein: CASRKGTEAFF.